What follows are 8 T cell receptor beta chains derived from one specimen sequenced in a study of cytomegalovirus exposure and HLA in healthy donors. PCR used 60 Vbeta primers and 13 Jbeta primers. The assay was immunoSEQ multiplex PCR, and TCRdb's table has in-frame clones only and misses some. The record lists tens of thousands of clones, of which the ten most abundant hold 3.5% to 4%. Sequenced material: PBMCs. These receptors all come from a male donor in good health and CMV-seronegative.

The rearrangement links TRBV7-6 to TRBJ2-2; 7 bases align to TRBD2. Germline values: CDR1 SGHVS, CDR2 FNYEAQ. The CDR3 is 15 residues long. V was pared by 5 bases and J by 2 bases, with 5 bases of the junction left unmatched. The CDR3: CASSLGLGNTGELFF. CDR3 DNA sequence: TGTGCCAGCAGCCTCGGACTAGGCAACACCGGGGAGCTGTTTTTT.

The CDR3 DNA reads TGTGCCAGCAGCTTAGTGGCGGGGGGGTCGCGGGTGACCCAGTACTTC. It codes for CASSLVAGGSRVTQYF. The genes are TRBV7-2 and TRBJ2-5; 9 positions agree with TRBD2. The germline V gene encodes CDR1 SGHTA and CDR2 FQGNSA. With V trimmed by 1 base and J by 7 bases, 10 bases remained unmatched. This CDR3 contains 16 residues.

The CDR3 loop is CASLRTGSYEQYF. The CDR3 DNA sequence: TGTGCCAGCTTGAGGACTGGCTCCTACGAGCAGTACTTC. The rearrangement uses TRBV27 and TRBJ2-7, with D possibly TRBD2 on 5 matching bases. V lost 8 bases and J lost 0, with 11 bases in between. Germline V gene sequence: CDR1 MNHEY, CDR2 SMNVEV (reference sequence). This CDR3 is built from 13 residues.

The chain has TRBV11-1 and TRBJ2-5; weak D call: TRBD2 (5 bases). Germline values: CDR1 SGHAT, CDR2 FQDESV (reference sequence). The CDR3 consists of 11 residues. V was pared by 3 bases and J by 9 bases, with 8 bases between. The CDR3 spells CASSFQEAQYF. The CDR3 coding sequence is TGTGCCAGCAGCTTTCAGGAGGCCCAGTACTTC.

The V call is TRBV6-1, the J call TRBJ2-5, with TRBD2 matching 10 bases. Germline V gene sequence: CDR1 MNHNS, CDR2 SASEGT. V lost 3 bases, J lost 3 bases, and 10 bases stayed unmatched. This CDR3 region has 17 residues. The CDR3 is CASSEKRGGKEKETQYF. For the CDR3, the DNA is TGTGCCAGCAGTGAGAAGCGGGGGGGTAAGGAAAAAGAGACCCAGTACTTC.

The chain recombines TRBV7-3 with TRBJ2-5; D is unresolved. The germline V gene encodes CDR1 SGHTA and CDR2 FQGTGA. The CDR3 length is 13 residues. The germline V and J ends were trimmed by 3 bases and 5 bases, with 10 bases remaining between them. The CDR3 DNA reads TGTGCCAGCAGCTTTAGAGTCGAGGAGACCCAGTACTTC. It codes for CASSFRVEETQYF.

The chain links TRBV5-1 to TRBJ1-1, with 7 bases matching TRBD1. The CDR3 sequence is 17 residues long. V trimming: 2 bases; J trimming: 1 base; junction bases outside the gene matches: 11. Germline CDR1 reads SGHRS; CDR2 reads YFSETQ. Here the CDR3 reads CASSLRQGGVGNTEAFF. CDR3 DNA: TGCGCCAGCAGCTTACGACAGGGAGGTGTCGGGAACACTGAAGCTTTCTTT.

The chain uses TRBV7-9 and TRBJ1-6; tentatively, D is TRBD1 (5 bases). Germline V gene lookup returns CDR1 SEHNR and CDR2 FQNEAQ (reference sequence). The V and J ends lost 6 bases and 19 bases respectively, with 22 bases between them. The CDR3 covers 13 residues. The CDR3 region has the DNA TGTGCCAGCAGGGGGACTCGGATTTCACACCTACACTTT. It specifies CASRGTRISHLHF.